A single T cell receptor beta chain is shown here with its context. The data originate from a study of Ad26.COV2.S vaccination and SARS-CoV-2 variants. Treatment denoted: about 20 received Ad26.COV2.S at low or high dose, single or two shots; 5 received placebo; per-sample allocation not given. Day 63 after the first injection of vaccine or placebo was the sampling time. It was an adult aged 18-55 years in Boston who was the donor. Sequenced by immunoSEQ multiplex PCR; TCRdb stores in-frame clones only, minus some. Of 430,000 or so clones listed, 75% to 95% are singletons. The CDR3 contains 13 residues. Deletions cut 6 bases from V and 0 bases from J, with 11 bases between. Germline CDR1 SQVTM, CDR2 ANQGSEA.

This TCR was sampled from a person between 18 and 65 years old who received the Ad26.COV2.S COVID-19 vaccine or a placebo. The chain combines TRBV29-1 with TRBJ1-1; D is perhaps TRBD1 (6 bases). The sequences come from peripheral blood, collected in a trial of Ad26.COV2.S vaccine versus placebo. In DNA, the CDR3 is TGCAGCGTAGGACAGAAGATGAACACTGAAGCTTTCTTT. This gives the protein CSVGQKMNTEAFF. Looking up the rest from reference TRBV29-1 and TRBJ1-1 gives the full variable domain: SAVISQKPSRDICQRGTSLTIQCQVDSQVTMMFWYRQQPGQSLTLIATANQGSEATYESGFVIDKFPISRPNLTFSTLTVSNMSPEDSSIYLCSVGQKMNTEAFFGQGTRLTVV.